This is a list of T cell receptor beta chains from one sample in a study of OX40 agonist ivuxolimab in advanced cancers. Produced via immunoSEQ multiplex PCR; TCRdb's table is partial and in-frame only. This table has 57,000 or so clones, around 83% appearing once. The sequencing here drew on CD4+ or CD8+ T cells sorted from blood, taken in a trial of the OX40 agonist ivuxolimab. The receptors derive from an adult with an advanced solid tumor such as melanoma, head and neck, liver or kidney cancer. Each CDR3 is given with its conserved first and last residue. Fields, in order: J gene, V gene, D gene, clone size, CDR3 DNA, CDR3 protein. The D gene is left open where the match is weak. Only some rows state a clone size, as once, few, many or a class for expanded clones.

TRBJ1-2,TRBV7-9,NA,NA,TGTGCCAGCAGCCAACCCGGGCGGGCTTCTAACTATGGCTACACCTTC,CASSQPGRASNYGYTF
TRBJ1-1,TRBV6-1,NA,NA,TGTGCCAGCAGTGAACGTTTGGGAACGCGGAAGGGCACTGAAGCTTTCTTT,CASSERLGTRKGTEAFF
TRBJ2-2,TRBV7-3,NA,NA,TGTGCCAGCAGTCGGACACCTACGAACACCGGGGAGCTGTTTTTT,CASSRTPTNTGELFF
TRBJ2-7,TRBV11-2,NA,NA,TGTGCCAGCAGCTTAGACAGAGGAGAGCAGTACTTC,CASSLDRGEQYF
TRBJ2-3,TRBV2,NA,NA,TGTGCCAGCAGTGTCACAGGCACGACCACAGATACGCAGTATTTT,CASSVTGTTTDTQYF
TRBJ1-5,TRBV5-1,NA,once,TGCGCCAGCAGCTTGTCAGGGATCGCCAATCAGCCCCAGCATTTT,CASSLSGIANQPQHF
TRBJ1-1,TRBV9,NA,NA,TGTGCCAGCAGCCCCAGAGGAATAGGTGTGAACACTGAAGCTTTCTTT,CASSPRGIGVNTEAFF
TRBJ2-7,TRBV7-8,NA,NA,TGTGCCAGCAGCCAAGGTGTCGGACTTGATTCCTACGAGCAGTACTTC,CASSQGVGLDSYEQYF
TRBJ2-5,TRBV7-7,NA,NA,TGTGCCAGCAGCTCCCACAGGGAGAGAAAGACCCAGTACTTC,CASSSHRERKTQYF
TRBJ1-3,TRBV6-6,NA,NA,TGTGCCAGCAGTCAGTGGGGGGCTGGAAACACCATATATTTT,CASSQWGAGNTIYF
TRBJ2-2,TRBV5-1,TRBD1,few,TGCGCCAGCAGCTTGGATACAGGGGGAACCGGGGAGCTGTTTTTT,CASSLDTGGTGELFF
TRBJ2-3,TRBV5-5,TRBD2,NA,TGTGCCAGCAGCGTACTAGCGGGGGGCCAGGATACGCAGTATTTT,CASSVLAGGQDTQYF
TRBJ1-1,TRBV19,NA,NA,TGTGCCACTGCTTTCCGGGGCACTGAAGCTTTCTTT,CATAFRGTEAFF
TRBJ1-4,TRBV20-1,NA,NA,TGCAGTGCTAGAGGGGGCAGGGGAGAGTTTTTT,CSARGGRGEFF
TRBJ2-7,TRBV5-6,NA,NA,TGTGCCAGCAGCCGGGGATCGGTCGGGGATTGGCACGAGCAGTACTTC,CASSRGSVGDWHEQYF
TRBJ1-2,TRBV9,NA,NA,TGTGCCAGCAGCGTAGGGTATGGCTACACCTTC,CASSVGYGYTF
TRBJ1-1,TRBV7-9,NA,NA,TGTGCCAGCAGCTTAGAGGTGGGGGTTGCTGAAGCTTTCTTT,CASSLEVGVAEAFF
TRBJ1-4,TRBV2,TRBD1,NA,TGTGCCAGCAGCCGACAGGGGGCGTCTAATGAAAAACTGTTTTTT,CASSRQGASNEKLFF
TRBJ2-2,TRBV7-7,TRBD1,NA,TGTGCTAGCAGCCCCGCCCCGGGACAGAGAACCGGGGAGCTGTTTTTT,CASSPAPGQRTGELFF
TRBJ1-2,TRBV6-1,TRBD1,NA,TGTGCCAGCACCCTGACAGGGAACTATGGCTACACCTTC,CASTLTGNYGYTF
TRBJ1-1,TRBV5-8,NA,NA,TGTGCCAGCAGCTCTACAGGTCTCCCGGACACTGAAGCTTTCTTT,CASSSTGLPDTEAFF
TRBJ2-6,TRBV30,NA,NA,TGTGCCTGGAGTAGGGGCGTCGCCCGCTCTGGGGCCAACGTCCTGACTTTC,CAWSRGVARSGANVLTF
TRBJ2-5,TRBV27,TRBD1,NA,TGTGCCAGCAGTGCCCGATGGACAGGGGACAGCCAAGAGACCCAGTACTTC,CASSARWTGDSQETQYF
TRBJ1-5,TRBV27,NA,NA,TGTGCCAGCGCCGGAAGAGGGTATAGCAATCAGCCCCAGCATTTT,CASAGRGYSNQPQHF
TRBJ2-5,TRBV5-6,NA,once,TGTGCCAGCAGCGGCGGTAGGGGGGCCCGGAGACAAGAGACCCAGTACTTC,CASSGGRGARRQETQYF
TRBJ1-1,TRBV6-7,TRBD1,NA,TGTGCCAGCAGTCCCGGACAGGGGATTGAGGACACTGAAGCTTTCTTT,CASSPGQGIEDTEAFF
TRBJ1-5,TRBV7-2,TRBD1,few,TGTGCCAGCAGCACTCGCCCCGGGACAGGAAATCAGCCCCAGCATTTT,CASSTRPGTGNQPQHF
TRBJ1-6,TRBV5-1,NA,NA,TGCGCCAGCAGCTTAATACGGCAGGGACTGAGCTCCTATAATTCACCCCTCCACTTT,CASSLIRQGLSSYNSPLHF
TRBJ2-7,TRBV30,NA,NA,TGTGCCTGGAGTCTGCACAGGCTGAGGGAGCAGTACTTC,CAWSLHRLREQYF
TRBJ1-5,TRBV2,NA,NA,TGTGCCAGCAGTAATAGCAATCAGCCCCAGCATTTT,CASSNSNQPQHF
TRBJ1-1,TRBV14,TRBD1,once,TGTGCCAGCAGCCAAGTCGGGACAGGGAACACTGAAGCTTTCTTT,CASSQVGTGNTEAFF
TRBJ1-4,TRBV5-1,NA,NA,TGCGCCAGCAGCCTGGGGACGTTGAATGAAAAACTGTTTTTT,CASSLGTLNEKLFF
TRBJ2-7,TRBV18,TRBD1,NA,TGTGCCAGCTCACCGGTACAGGGGCAGCACGAGCAGTACTTC,CASSPVQGQHEQYF